This T cell receptor beta chain was profiled in a study of blood T cell repertoires in COVID-19. V lost 0 bases to trimming and J lost 6 bases, with 11 bases between them. Germline V gene data show CDR1 as LNHNV and CDR2 as YYDKDF (reference sequence). This CDR3 comprises 14 residues. Some clones are missing from TCRdb's copy, which holds only in-frame ones; the method was immunoSEQ multiplex PCR. The sample holds tens of thousands of clones, approximately 88% seen once. This chain joins TRBV15 and TRBJ1-2; D is ambiguous. The sequenced material came from peripheral blood. The source is a woman in her 70s with active COVID-19. The CDR3 spells CATSRDNLSDGYTF. DNA of the CDR3: TGTGCCACCAGCAGAGATAATCTAAGCGATGGCTACACCTTC.